A selection of T cell receptor beta chains follows, all from one sample in a study of T cells in localized non-small cell lung cancer. This table comes from immunoSEQ multiplex PCR, and its TCRdb copy is limited to in-frame clones, with some not included. The table includes 70,000 or so clones, approximately 84% detected once. Sequencing was performed on peripheral blood, taken before any cancer treatment. The receptors shown here come from a female donor aged 60 or older with stage I lung adenocarcinoma. Both conserved end residues are part of each CDR3. Fields, in order: V gene, J gene, D gene, clone size, CDR3 DNA, CDR3 protein. D genes are given only for firm matches. Not every row has a clone size; where given, it reads once, few, many or a size class.

TRBV5-1	TRBJ1-3	NA	few	TGCGCCAGCAGCCCCTCGGGGTCCTCTGGAAACACCATATATTTT	CASSPSGSSGNTIYF
TRBV9	TRBJ2-3	TRBD2	NA	TGTGCCAGCAGCGTACCAATAGCGGGGGGCCCCGCAGATACGCAGTATTTT	CASSVPIAGGPADTQYF
TRBV5-5	TRBJ2-2	NA	NA	TGTGCCAGCAGCTTGGTCCGGGTCCCAATAAACACCGGGGAGCTGTTTTTT	CASSLVRVPINTGELFF
TRBV5-1	TRBJ2-1	TRBD1	NA	TGCGCCAGCAGCTTGGCCCCGGGACAGGTATCCTACAATGAGCAGTTCTTC	CASSLAPGQVSYNEQFF
TRBV29-1	TRBJ2-1	NA	NA	TGCAGCGGCTCAAGGGGGACCCAGGGGAATGAGCAGTTCTTC	CSGSRGTQGNEQFF
TRBV6-1	TRBJ2-7	TRBD1	NA	TGTGCCAGCACCGGGACAGGGCTCGACGAGCAGTACTTC	CASTGTGLDEQYF
TRBV15	TRBJ2-3	TRBD1	NA	TGTGCCACCAGCAGAGATCGACAGGGGGGACGGGCGGATACGCAGTATTTT	CATSRDRQGGRADTQYF
TRBV7-2	TRBJ1-2	TRBD1	NA	TGTGCCAGCAGCCCAAGACAGGGTTCCGGCTACACCTTC	CASSPRQGSGYTF
TRBV2	TRBJ2-2	TRBD1	NA	TGTGCCAGCCAGGGGGCGAACACCGGGGAGCTGTTTTTT	CASQGANTGELFF
TRBV5-4	TRBJ2-3	NA	NA	TGTGCCAGCAGCTTAAGGCGCCAGGGCTCCGATACGCAGTATTTT	CASSLRRQGSDTQYF
TRBV4-3	TRBJ2-7	TRBD2	NA	TGCGCCAGCAGCCAAGGTTGGGCTAGCGGGAGCTCCTACGAGCAGTACTTC	CASSQGWASGSSYEQYF
TRBV5-1	TRBJ1-1	NA	NA	TGCGCCAGCAGCTTCGTGTTGGGGAACACTGAAGCTTTCTTT	CASSFVLGNTEAFF
TRBV7-3	TRBJ2-3	TRBD2	NA	TGTGCCAGCAGCCGGACTAGCGGGCCCCCCATCGGAGATACGCAGTATTTT	CASSRTSGPPIGDTQYF
TRBV27	TRBJ2-1	NA	NA	TGTGCCAGCAGTTTAACTAACAATGAGCAGTTCTTC	CASSLTNNEQFF
TRBV7-3	TRBJ1-4	TRBD1	NA	TGTGCCAGCAGCGAACAGGGGGCGCGGAATGAAAAACTGTTTTTT	CASSEQGARNEKLFF
TRBV20-1	TRBJ1-2	NA	NA	TGCAGTGCTAAGGGGTACTATGGCTACACCTTC	CSAKGYYGYTF
TRBV6-6	TRBJ2-1	NA	NA	TGTGCCAGCACCCCGGGCCTATACAATGAGCAGTTCTTC	CASTPGLYNEQFF
TRBV19	TRBJ1-1	NA	NA	TGTGCCAGTAAGGGGGGGGGAGCTTTCTTT	CASKGGGAFF
TRBV10-3	TRBJ2-5	NA	NA	TGTGCCATCAGTGGGGGGACTTACCAAGAGACCCAGTACTTC	CAISGGTYQETQYF
TRBV19	TRBJ2-7	TRBD1	NA	TGTGCCAGTAGGTCACAGGGGGCATCCTACGAGCAGTACTTC	CASRSQGASYEQYF
TRBV14	TRBJ2-3	TRBD1	NA	TGTGCCAGCAGCCAAGTGACAGGGGGCTTAAGAACAGATACGCAGTATTTT	CASSQVTGGLRTDTQYF
TRBV28	TRBJ2-5	TRBD2	NA	TGTGCCAGCAGTCTTGGACTAGCGGAGACCCAGTACTTC	CASSLGLAETQYF
TRBV5-1	TRBJ2-5	NA	NA	TGCGCCAGCAGCTTGGTCGGGGAAGAGACCCAGTACTTC	CASSLVGEETQYF
TRBV7-3	TRBJ2-7	NA	once	TGTGCCAGCACCCCGCCCGCGCAATACGAGCAGTACTTC	CASTPPAQYEQYF